The 10 T cell receptor beta chains in this list originate from one sample, sequenced in a study of long-term antiretroviral therapy in people with HIV. The immunoSEQ assay was v3.0, run at survey level. Measured with immunoSEQ multiplex PCR; TCRdb has only the in-frame clones, and not every one. The sample lists 35,000 or so clones, around 94% occurring once. The sequencing here drew on unsorted PBMCs, taken 4.1 years after starting antiretroviral therapy. The receptors stem from a woman in her 50s with HIV.

The chain employs TRBV11-2 and TRBJ2-7, with D possibly matching TRBD2 (6 bases). The CDR3 runs to 16 residues. Deletions cut 2 bases from V and 0 bases from J, with 14 bases between. CDR1 and CDR2 (germline): SGHAT, FQNNGV. CDR3 bases: TGTGCCAGCAGCTTACCGGCGGGGACCCTCTCCTACGAGCAGTACTTC. Residues: CASSLPAGTLSYEQYF.

J is TRBJ1-1 and V is TRBV15; TRBD1 might be the D (5 bases). Per the germline V gene, CDR1 is LNHNV and CDR2 is YYDKDF (reference sequence). This CDR3 contains 16 residues. V lost 2 bases to trimming and J lost 2 bases, with 15 bases between them. The CDR3 DNA follows: TGTGCCACCAGCAGATCTCGGGATAGGGGAAACACTGAAGCTTTCTTT. Its translation is CATSRSRDRGNTEAFF.

V and J are TRBV5-6 and TRBJ1-2; a possible D gene is TRBD1 (5 bases). The V and J ends lost 4 bases and 7 bases respectively, with 11 bases between them. Germline V lookup: CDR1 SGHDT, CDR2 YYEEEE. The CDR3 consists of 12 residues. The CDR3 region has the DNA TGTGCCAGCAGCCCTGGGGGGTTTGGCTACACCTTC. This translates into CASSPGGFGYTF.

This chain uses TRBV5-1 with TRBJ2-7; TRBD1 matches at 8 bases. Germline lookup yields CDR1 SGHRS and CDR2 YFSETQ. V trimming: 2 bases; J trimming: 3 bases; junction bases outside the gene matches: 7. This CDR3 region has 15 residues. CDR3 sequence: CASSLAGQGLYEQYF. The CDR3 region has the DNA TGCGCCAGCAGCTTAGCCGGACAGGGACTCTACGAGCAGTACTTC.

The chain combines TRBV9 with TRBJ2-2; D is possibly TRBD1 or TRBD2 (5 bases each). The germline V gene encodes CDR1 SGDLS and CDR2 YYNGEE. V lost 3 bases and J lost 2, with 14 bases in between. The length of the CDR3 is 16 residues. The CDR3 DNA sequence: TGTGCCAGCAGCGGGGGGACGGCTGTAAACACCGGGGAGCTGTTTTTT. It encodes CASSGGTAVNTGELFF.

The chain combines TRBV5-6 with TRBJ2-1; 12 nucleotides line up with TRBD2. Germline assignment: CDR1 SGHDT and CDR2 YYEEEE. CDR3 length equals 19 residues. Unmatched junction bases numbered 11, after V lost 3 bases and J lost 1 base. The CDR3 DNA reads TGTGCCAGCAGCTATCTCCTAGCGGGGGGGCCAGGTTCCTACAATGAGCAGTTCTTC. Its translation: CASSYLLAGGPGSYNEQFF. The variable domain in full, completed from reference TRBV5-6 and TRBJ2-1, reads DAGVTQSPTHLIKTRGQQVTLRCSPKSGHDTVSWYQQALGQGPQFIFQYYEEEERQRGNFPDRFSGHQFPNYSSELNVNALLLGDSALYLCASSYLLAGGPGSYNEQFFGPGTRLTVL.

This sequence joins TRBV6-6 and TRBJ2-6; D is ambiguous. Trimming left V 6 bases short and J 0 bases short, with 12 bases between. The CDR3 runs 16 residues. Germline lookup yields CDR1 MNHNY and CDR2 SVGAGI (reference sequence). CDR3 residues: CASRVAYSSGANVLTF. The DNA for the CDR3 is TGTGCCAGCAGGGTGGCGTATAGCTCTGGGGCCAACGTCCTGACTTTC.

The V call is TRBV7-8, the J call TRBJ1-2; D may be TRBD1 (5 bases). Germline CDR1 SGHVS, CDR2 FQNEAQ. The CDR3 spans 15 residues. Trimming cost V 6 bases and J 3 bases, with 17 bases left between them. The CDR3 protein is CASSPDSGEYYGYTF. CDR3 DNA sequence: TGTGCCAGCAGTCCAGACAGTGGGGAATACTATGGCTACACCTTC.

The chain has TRBV29-1 and TRBJ1-2; D might be TRBD1 (5 bases). The V gene lost 7 bases and the J gene lost 3 bases, with 12 bases spanning the gap. The CDR3 is made up of 12 amino acids. Germline CDR1 reads SQVTM; CDR2 reads ANQGSEA. This CDR3 reads CSALRQYYGYTF. CDR3 DNA: TGCAGCGCTTTACGACAGTACTATGGCTACACCTTC.

The chain is built from TRBV4-2 and TRBJ2-5; 15 nucleotides match TRBD2. The J call is doubtful: the DNA matches TRBJ2-7 better. The CDR3 loop spans 16 amino acids. Germline-derived CDR1 and CDR2 are LGHNA and YNFKEQ. The CDR3 loop is CASSQGTSGGVYEQYF. For the CDR3, the DNA is TGTGCCAGCAGCCAAGGGACTAGCGGGGGGGTCTACGAGCAGTACTTC.